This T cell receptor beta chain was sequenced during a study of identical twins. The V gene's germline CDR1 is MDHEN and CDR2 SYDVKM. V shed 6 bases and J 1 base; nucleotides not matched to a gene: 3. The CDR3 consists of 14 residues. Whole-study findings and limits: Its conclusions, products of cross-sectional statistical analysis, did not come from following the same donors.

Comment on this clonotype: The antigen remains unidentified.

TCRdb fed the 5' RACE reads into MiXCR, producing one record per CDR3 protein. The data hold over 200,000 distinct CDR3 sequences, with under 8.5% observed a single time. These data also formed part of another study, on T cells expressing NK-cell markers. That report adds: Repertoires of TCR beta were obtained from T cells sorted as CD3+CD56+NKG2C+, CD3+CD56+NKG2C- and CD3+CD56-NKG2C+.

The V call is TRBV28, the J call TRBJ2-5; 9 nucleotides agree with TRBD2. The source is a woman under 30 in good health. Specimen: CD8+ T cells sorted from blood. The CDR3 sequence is CASRQREAQETQYF. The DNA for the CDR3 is TGTGCCAGCAGACAGCGGGAGGCCCAAGAGACCCAGTACTTC.